One sample yielded the 24 T cell receptor beta chains listed below, sequenced in a study of T cells after yellow fever vaccination. TCRdb fed the 5' RACE reads into MiXCR, producing one record per CDR3 protein. In the table there are 450,000 to 650,000 distinct CDR3 sequences, around an eighth of which are singletons. The sequencing used PBMCs, collected on the day of the yellow fever booster vaccination. The receptor source for this set is a man aged 25 to 40 who received the YFV17D yellow fever vaccine.

This clonotype has only a few counts. The rearrangement links TRBV20-1 to TRBJ2-6; TRBD1 aligns across 7 bases. Trimming removed 6 bases from V and 4 bases from J; junction bases left unmatched: 9. Germline assignment: CDR1 DFQATT and CDR2 SNEGSKA (reference sequence). CDR3 length: 15 amino acids. CDR3: CSAKRDSYGANVLTF. CDR3 in DNA: TGCAGTGCAAAAAGGGACAGCTACGGGGCCAACGTCCTGACTTTC.

This chain connects TRBV5-6 to TRBJ2-7; D tentatively reads TRBD1 or TRBD2 (5 bases each). The CDR3 is 11 amino acids. Germline V gives CDR1 SGHDT, CDR2 YYEEEE. Trimming left V 7 bases short and J 3 bases short, with 8 bases between. The CDR3 spells CASGTFYEQYF. The CDR3 DNA is TGTGCCAGCGGGACGTTCTACGAGCAGTACTTC. Looking up the rest from reference TRBV5-6 and TRBJ2-7 gives the full variable domain: DAGVTQSPTHLIKTRGQQVTLRCSPKSGHDTVSWYQQALGQGPQFIFQYYEEEERQRGNFPDRFSGHQFPNYSSELNVNALLLGDSALYLCASGTFYEQYFGPGTRLTVT.

V and J are TRBV25-1 and TRBJ2-3; D is unresolved. The V end lost 1 base, the J end lost 2 bases, and 13 bases lay between the germline ends. This CDR3 is 16 amino acids long. CDR1 MGHDK and CDR2 SYGVNS come from the germline V gene. CDR3 nucleotide sequence: TGTGCCAGCAGTGAATTTTTTCCAGGAGTCACAGATACGCAGTATTTT. Amino acids: CASSEFFPGVTDTQYF.

This clonotype has just a few counts. This sequence joins TRBV6-5 and TRBJ2-1; 10 bases align to TRBD2. Germline V CDR1 and CDR2: MNHEY, SVGAGI. This CDR3 is 16 amino acids long. V trimming: 0 bases; J trimming: 9 bases; junction bases outside the gene matches: 8. CDR3 bases: TGTGCCAGCAGTTACTCGAGCCTAGCGGGAGTTAGTGAGCAGTTCTTC. Protein sequence: CASSYSSLAGVSEQFF.

V gene TRBV5-1 combines with J gene TRBJ2-7, with unresolved D. Germline V CDR1 and CDR2: SGHRS, YFSETQ. This CDR3 comprises 13 residues. V was clipped by 3 bases and J by 3 bases, with 10 bases between them. The CDR3 reads CASSYETSYEQYF. The CDR3 nucleotides read TGCGCCAGCAGCTACGAGACAAGCTACGAGCAGTACTTC.

This chain uses TRBV9 with TRBJ2-1; 7 bases are a match to TRBD1. The better agreement between TRBJ2-7 and the DNA end casts doubt on the J call. Germline-derived CDR1 and CDR2 are SGDLS and YYNGEE. This CDR3 contains 15 residues. In DNA form, the CDR3 reads TGTGCCAGCAGCGTAGGCAATCAACAGGGGAATGGGCAGTACTTC. The encoded protein is CASSVGNQQGNGQYF.

This clonotype was picked up a small number of times. The CDR3 protein is CASSHASGGQETQYF. The CDR3 DNA follows: TGTGCCAGCAGCCATGCTAGCGGGGGACAAGAGACCCAGTACTTC. The gene calls are TRBV13 and TRBJ2-5, with 10 bases aligning to TRBD2. The J segment lost 2 bases and the V segment lost 5 bases, leaving 5 bases of the junction unmatched. In germline, CDR1 is PRHDT, CDR2 FYEKMQ (reference sequence). This CDR3 has 15 amino acids.

This clonotype was seen more than once but under ten times. V usage is TRBV28 and J usage is TRBJ1-3; perhaps TRBD1 as D (5 bases). Trimming left V 9 bases short and J 1 base short, with 7 bases between. The CDR3 sequence is 12 residues long. Looked up from germline, CDR1 is MDHEN and CDR2 is SYDVKM. CDR3 amino acids: CASQGSGNTIYF. CDR3 sequence (DNA): TGTGCCAGTCAGGGTTCTGGAAACACCATATATTTT. Based on the CDR3 plus reference TRBV28 and TRBJ1-3, the full variable domain is DVKVTQSSRYLVKRTGEKVFLECVQDMDHENMFWYRQDPGLGLRLIYFSYDVKMKEKGDIPEGYSVSREKKERFSLILESASTNQTSMYLCASQGSGNTIYFGEGSWLTVV.

The gene calls are TRBV7-2 and TRBJ2-3; TRBD2 matches 8 bases. From germline, CDR1 is SGHTA and CDR2 FQGNSA. The ends lost 2 bases at V and 7 bases at J; junction bases unmatched: 11. This CDR3 is 16 amino acids long. CDR3 sequence (DNA): TGTGCCAGCAGCTTAACCAGCGGGAGTCGCCATTATACGCAGTATTTT. Amino acids: CASSLTSGSRHYTQYF.

This clonotype showed up just a few times. J is TRBJ2-7 and V is TRBV15; 7 bases align to TRBD2. Unmatched junction bases numbered 7, after V lost 0 bases and J lost 2 bases. Per germline, CDR1 LNHNV and CDR2 YYDKDF (reference sequence). The CDR3 contains 16 residues. The CDR3, as DNA: TGTGCCACCAGCAGAGATGTCCCCGGGACTACCTACGAGCAGTACTTC. Its translation is CATSRDVPGTTYEQYF.

The gene calls are TRBV30 and TRBJ1-2, with TRBD1 as a possible D gene (6 bases). Germline V gives CDR1 GTSNPN, CDR2 SVGIG (reference sequence). V was trimmed by 0 bases and J by 5 bases, leaving 16 bases between them. The CDR3 is made up of 15 amino acids. The CDR3 spells CAWSVIGQFDYGYTF. As DNA, the CDR3 is TGTGCCTGGAGTGTAATCGGACAGTTTGATTATGGCTACACCTTC.

The chain links TRBV5-1 to TRBJ2-1, with 7 bases identical to TRBD1. Germline V gene sequence: CDR1 SGHRS, CDR2 YFSETQ. V was clipped by 0 bases and J by 5 bases; unmatched bases: 5. The CDR3 loop spans 15 amino acids. Here the CDR3 DNA reads TGCGCCAGCAGCTTGGCGGGGACAGCTAACAATGAGCAGTTCTTC. As protein: CASSLAGTANNEQFF.

This chain links TRBV6-5 with TRBJ2-3, with TRBD2 identical over 8 bases. V lost 6 bases to trimming and J lost 1 base; unmatched junction nucleotides: 9. This CDR3 region has 16 residues. Germline values: CDR1 MNHEY, CDR2 SVGAGI. The CDR3 nucleotides are TGTGCCAGCAGCAACCCGACTAGCGCACGCACAGATACGCAGTATTTT. Its translation is CASSNPTSARTDTQYF.

This clonotype was picked up a small number of times. V and J are TRBV3-1 and TRBJ2-7, with D possibly called TRBD1 or TRBD2 (6 bases each). Deletions cut 3 bases from V and 5 bases from J, with 17 bases between. This CDR3 spans 15 amino acids. Germline-derived CDR1 and CDR2 are LGHDT and YNNKEL (reference sequence). The CDR3 DNA reads as TGTGCCAGCAGCCACTCCGTCCGAGGGGGGAACGAGCAGTACTTC. This gives the protein CASSHSVRGGNEQYF.

The CDR3 DNA follows: TGTGCCAGCAGTTACCCGAGCGGGAGTGGCACAGATACGCAGTATTTT. The encoded protein is CASSYPSGSGTDTQYF. The chain employs TRBV6-5 and TRBJ2-3; 8 positions match TRBD2. CDR1 is MNHEY and CDR2 is SVGAGI in the germline V gene. The trim removed 2 bases at V and 1 base at J, leaving 5 bases unmatched. This CDR3 spans 16 amino acids.

This clonotype was picked up many times. The J gene is TRBJ2-7, the V gene TRBV5-6; perhaps D is TRBD1 or TRBD2 (5 bases each). Deletions cut 4 bases from V and 6 bases from J, with 17 bases between. The CDR3 runs to 14 residues. Germline-derived CDR1 and CDR2 are SGHDT and YYEEEE. The CDR3, as DNA: TGTGCCAGCAGCCGACCGGCAGGGAGAAGCGAGCAGTACTTC. It is translated as CASSRPAGRSEQYF.

In its sample, this clonotype was seen a few times. For the CDR3, the DNA is TGTGCCAGCAGTCGGGAGCGGGGTGGCGCCTACGAGCAGTACTTC. Its translation is CASSRERGGAYEQYF. The V and J genes are TRBV6-1 and TRBJ2-7; 7 nucleotides line up with TRBD2. This CDR3 contains 15 residues. Germline lookup yields CDR1 MNHNS and CDR2 SASEGT. V was pared by 5 bases and J by 2 bases, with 9 bases of the junction left unmatched.

There are a few counts of this clonotype. The chain links TRBV12-3 or TRBV12-4 to TRBJ2-2, with D tentatively TRBD2 (5 bases). The CDR3 sequence is 13 residues long. The V gene lost 10 bases and the J gene lost 9 bases, with 18 bases spanning the gap. CDR3 region: CATEQAPGRELFF. For the CDR3, the DNA is TGTGCCACCGAACAAGCTCCCGGGAGGGAGCTGTTTTTT.

This clonotype was counted ten times or more. The chain has TRBV7-2 and TRBJ2-1; 14 bases fit TRBD2. V was pared by 6 bases and J by 8 bases, with 6 bases of the junction left unmatched. Germline CDR1 SGHTA, CDR2 FQGNSA. The CDR3 has 15 residues. Written as DNA, the CDR3 is TGTGCCAGCAGTCAGGGACTAGCGGGAGTTTATGAGCAGTTCTTC. As protein: CASSQGLAGVYEQFF.

This clonotype appeared a few times. The chain joins TRBV11-2 to TRBJ2-7, with TRBD2 matching 13 bases. Per germline, CDR1 SGHAT and CDR2 FQNNGV. CDR3 length equals 18 residues. The V gene end was trimmed by 1 base and the J gene end by 6 bases; junction bases not matched to a gene: 12. The CDR3 reads CASSLGLTTSGRSGEQYF. In nucleotides, the CDR3 is TGTGCCAGCAGCTTAGGTCTGACGACTAGCGGGAGGTCAGGCGAGCAGTACTTC.

The J gene is TRBJ1-4, the V gene TRBV19; D gene unclear. CDR1 LNHDA and CDR2 SQIVND come from the germline V gene (reference sequence). The V gene lost 3 bases and the J gene lost 2 bases, with 7 bases spanning the gap. There are 14 residues in the CDR3. In nucleotides, the CDR3 is TGTGCCAGTAGTATCCAACGCACTAATGAAAAACTGTTTTTT. This translates into CASSIQRTNEKLFF.

The rearrangement links TRBV29-1 to TRBJ2-3, with 14 bases matching TRBD2. The CDR3 is 16 amino acids. The V segment lost 6 bases and the J segment 1 base; nucleotides outside the gene matches: 6. Germline V CDR1 and CDR2: SQVTM, ANQGSEA. The DNA for the CDR3 is TGCAGCGTCCGACTAGCGGGAGGGGGGGGCACAGATACGCAGTATTTT. This sequence encodes CSVRLAGGGGTDTQYF.

The genes are TRBV4-2 and TRBJ2-3; TRBD2 matches at 14 bases. CDR3 length: 19 residues. V was pared by 4 bases and J by 3 bases, with 12 bases of the junction left unmatched. The V gene's germline CDR1 is LGHNA and CDR2 YNFKEQ. The CDR3 here is CASSRQGLAGGPGTDTQYF. The CDR3 DNA reads TGTGCCAGCAGCCGCCAAGGACTAGCGGGAGGACCCGGGACAGATACGCAGTATTTT.

The rearrangement links TRBV6-2 or TRBV6-3 to TRBJ2-7; the match to TRBD1 covers 8 bases. CDR1 is MNHEY, CDR2 SVGEGT, per germline. V was clipped by 5 bases and J by 4 bases; unmatched bases: 7. The CDR3 covers 14 residues. CDR3: CASSPPGGLYEQYF. In nucleotides, the CDR3 is TGTGCCAGCAGTCCGCCAGGGGGCTTATACGAGCAGTACTTC.